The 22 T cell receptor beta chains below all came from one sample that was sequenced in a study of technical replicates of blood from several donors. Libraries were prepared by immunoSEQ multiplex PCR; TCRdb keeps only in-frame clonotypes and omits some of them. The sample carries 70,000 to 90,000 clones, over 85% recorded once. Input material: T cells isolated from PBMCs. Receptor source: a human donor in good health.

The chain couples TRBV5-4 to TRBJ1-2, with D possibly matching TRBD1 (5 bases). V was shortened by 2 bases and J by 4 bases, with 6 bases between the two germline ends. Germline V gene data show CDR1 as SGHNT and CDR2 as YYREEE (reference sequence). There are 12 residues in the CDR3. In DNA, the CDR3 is TGTGCCAGCAGCTTTGACAGCTATGGCTACACCTTC. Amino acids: CASSFDSYGYTF.

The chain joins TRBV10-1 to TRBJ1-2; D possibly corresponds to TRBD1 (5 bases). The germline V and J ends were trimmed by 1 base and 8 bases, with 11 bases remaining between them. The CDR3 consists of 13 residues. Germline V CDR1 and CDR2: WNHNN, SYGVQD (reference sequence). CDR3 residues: CASSEFRVGGYTF. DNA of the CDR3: TGCGCCAGCAGTGAGTTCAGGGTCGGAGGCTACACCTTC.

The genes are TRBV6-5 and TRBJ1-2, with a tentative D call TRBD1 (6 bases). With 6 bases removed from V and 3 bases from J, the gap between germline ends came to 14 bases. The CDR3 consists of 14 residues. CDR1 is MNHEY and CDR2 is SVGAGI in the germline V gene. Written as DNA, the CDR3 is TGTGCCAGCAGGGCGGACAGAGCGTACTATGGCTACACCTTC. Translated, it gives CASRADRAYYGYTF.

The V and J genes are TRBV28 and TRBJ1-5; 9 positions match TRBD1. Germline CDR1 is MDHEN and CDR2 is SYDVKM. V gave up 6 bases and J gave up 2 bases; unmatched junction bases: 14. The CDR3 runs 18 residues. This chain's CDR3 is CASSPLGTGKGGNQPQHF. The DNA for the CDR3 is TGTGCCAGCAGCCCTCTTGGGACAGGGAAGGGAGGCAATCAGCCCCAGCATTTT.

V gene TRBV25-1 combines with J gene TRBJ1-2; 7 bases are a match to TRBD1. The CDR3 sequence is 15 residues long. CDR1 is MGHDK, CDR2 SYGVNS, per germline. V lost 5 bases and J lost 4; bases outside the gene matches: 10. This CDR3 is CASSKTGAGAYGYTF. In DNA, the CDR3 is TGTGCCAGCAGTAAAACAGGGGCTGGGGCCTATGGCTACACCTTC.

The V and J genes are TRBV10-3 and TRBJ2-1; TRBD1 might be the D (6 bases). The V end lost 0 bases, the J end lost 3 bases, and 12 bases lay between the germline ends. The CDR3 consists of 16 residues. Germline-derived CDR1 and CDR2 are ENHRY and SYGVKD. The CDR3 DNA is TGTGCCATCAGTGAGTCAGTACAGGGCAACTACAATGAGCAGTTCTTC. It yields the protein CAISESVQGNYNEQFF.

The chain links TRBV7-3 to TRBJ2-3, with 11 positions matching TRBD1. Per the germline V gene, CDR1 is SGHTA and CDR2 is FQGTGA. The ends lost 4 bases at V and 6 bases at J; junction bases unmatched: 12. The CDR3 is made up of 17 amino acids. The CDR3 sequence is CASSSTGQGDTRDTQYF. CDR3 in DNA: TGTGCCAGCAGCTCAACGGGACAGGGGGATACCAGGGATACGCAGTATTTT.

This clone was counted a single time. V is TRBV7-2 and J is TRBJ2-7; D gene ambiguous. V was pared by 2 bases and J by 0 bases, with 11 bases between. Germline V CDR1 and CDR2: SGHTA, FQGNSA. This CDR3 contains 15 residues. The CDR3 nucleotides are TGTGCCAGCAGCTTAACCATTAGCAACTCCTACGAGCAGTACTTC. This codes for CASSLTISNSYEQYF.

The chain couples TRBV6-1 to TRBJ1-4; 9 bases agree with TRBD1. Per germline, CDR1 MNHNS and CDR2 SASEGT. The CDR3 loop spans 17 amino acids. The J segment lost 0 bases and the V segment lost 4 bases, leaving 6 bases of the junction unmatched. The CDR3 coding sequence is TGTGCCAGCAGTGCCAGGGACAGGGCTGCAACTAATGAAAAACTGTTTTTT. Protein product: CASSARDRAATNEKLFF.

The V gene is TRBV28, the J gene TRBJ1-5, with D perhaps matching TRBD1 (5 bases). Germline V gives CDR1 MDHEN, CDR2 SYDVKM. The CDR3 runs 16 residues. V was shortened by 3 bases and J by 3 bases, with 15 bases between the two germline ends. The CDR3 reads CASSFASGGNNQPQHF. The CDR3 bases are TGTGCCAGCAGTTTCGCCTCCGGGGGAAACAATCAGCCCCAGCATTTT. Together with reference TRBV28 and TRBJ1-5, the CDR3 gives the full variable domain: DVKVTQSSRYLVKRTGEKVFLECVQDMDHENMFWYRQDPGLGLRLIYFSYDVKMKEKGDIPEGYSVSREKKERFSLILESASTNQTSMYLCASSFASGGNNQPQHFGDGTRLSIL.

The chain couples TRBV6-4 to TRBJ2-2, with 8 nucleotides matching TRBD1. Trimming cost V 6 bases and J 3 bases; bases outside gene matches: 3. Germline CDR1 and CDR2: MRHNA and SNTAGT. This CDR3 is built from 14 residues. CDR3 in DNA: TGTGCCAGCAGCAGGGGGCGGGACACCGGGGAGCTGTTTTTT. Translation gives CASSRGRDTGELFF.

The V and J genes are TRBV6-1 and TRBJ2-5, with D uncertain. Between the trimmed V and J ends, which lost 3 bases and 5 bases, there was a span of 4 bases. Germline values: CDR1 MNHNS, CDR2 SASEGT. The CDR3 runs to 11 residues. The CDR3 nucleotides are TGTGCCAGCAGTGACGAGGAGACCCAGTACTTC. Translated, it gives CASSDEETQYF.

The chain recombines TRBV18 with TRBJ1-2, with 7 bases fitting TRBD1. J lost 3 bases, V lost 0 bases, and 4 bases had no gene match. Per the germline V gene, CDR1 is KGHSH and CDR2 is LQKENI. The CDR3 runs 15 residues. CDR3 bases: TGTGCCAGCTCACCACCTTTACAGGGGCACTATGGCTACACCTTC. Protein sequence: CASSPPLQGHYGYTF.

CDR3 in DNA: TGTGCCAGCAGCTTAGTACAAACCTATGGCTACACCTTC. Translated, it gives CASSLVQTYGYTF. This rearrangement joins TRBV11-2 to TRBJ1-2; D gene unclear. The V end was cut by 1 base, the J end by 4 bases, with 7 bases between. The CDR3 covers 13 residues. In germline, CDR1 is SGHAT, CDR2 FQNNGV.

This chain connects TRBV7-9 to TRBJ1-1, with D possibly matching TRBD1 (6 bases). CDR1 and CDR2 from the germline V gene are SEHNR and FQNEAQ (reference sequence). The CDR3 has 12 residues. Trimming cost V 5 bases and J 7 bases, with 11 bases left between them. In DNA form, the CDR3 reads TGTGCCAGCAGCCCCAAGGACAGTGAAGCTTTCTTT. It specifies CASSPKDSEAFF.

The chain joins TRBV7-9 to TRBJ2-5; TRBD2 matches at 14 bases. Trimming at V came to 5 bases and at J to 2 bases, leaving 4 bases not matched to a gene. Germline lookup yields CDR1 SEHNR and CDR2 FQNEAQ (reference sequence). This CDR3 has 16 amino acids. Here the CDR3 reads CASSPGLAGGQETQYF. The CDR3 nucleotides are TGTGCCAGCAGCCCAGGACTAGCGGGGGGACAAGAGACCCAGTACTTC.

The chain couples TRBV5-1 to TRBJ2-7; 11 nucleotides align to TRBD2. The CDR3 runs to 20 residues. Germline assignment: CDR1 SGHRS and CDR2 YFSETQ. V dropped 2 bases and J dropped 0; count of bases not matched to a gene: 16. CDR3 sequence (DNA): TGCGCCAGCAGCTTTAGTTCGCGACGCCTAGCGGGGGGTTTCTCCTACGAGCAGTACTTC. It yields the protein CASSFSSRRLAGGFSYEQYF.

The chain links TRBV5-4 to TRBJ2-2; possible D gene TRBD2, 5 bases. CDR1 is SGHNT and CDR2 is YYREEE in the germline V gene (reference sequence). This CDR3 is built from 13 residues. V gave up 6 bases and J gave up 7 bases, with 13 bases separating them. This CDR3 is CASTPLGSGELFF. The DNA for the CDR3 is TGTGCCAGCACCCCCCTAGGGAGCGGGGAGCTGTTTTTT.

The CDR3 here is CATSRGLASETQYF. In DNA, the CDR3 is TGTGCCACCAGCAGAGGACTAGCCTCAGAGACCCAGTACTTC. The rearrangement links TRBV15 to TRBJ2-5; 7 bases are shared with TRBD2. V was pared by 1 base and J by 4 bases, with 3 bases of the junction left unmatched. Looked up from germline, CDR1 is LNHNV and CDR2 is YYDKDF (reference sequence). The CDR3 extends over 14 amino acids. The full variable domain, with the rest looked up from reference TRBV15 and TRBJ2-5, is DAMVIQNPRYQVTQFGKPVTLSCSQTLNHNVMYWYQQKSSQAPKLLFHYYDKDFNNEADTPDNFQSRRPNTSFCFLDIRSPGLGDTAMYLCATSRGLASETQYFGPGTRLLVL.

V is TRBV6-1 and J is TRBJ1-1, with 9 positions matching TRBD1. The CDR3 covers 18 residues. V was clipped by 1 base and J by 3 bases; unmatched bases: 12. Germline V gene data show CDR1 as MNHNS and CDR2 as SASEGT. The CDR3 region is CASSEEGQGLVGDTEAFF. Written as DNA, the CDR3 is TGTGCCAGCAGTGAAGAGGGACAGGGATTGGTGGGGGACACTGAAGCTTTCTTT.

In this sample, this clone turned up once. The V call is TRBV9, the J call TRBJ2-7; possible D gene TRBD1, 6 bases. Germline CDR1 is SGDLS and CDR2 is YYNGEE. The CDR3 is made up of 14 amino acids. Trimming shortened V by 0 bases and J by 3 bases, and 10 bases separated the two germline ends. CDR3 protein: CASSVDRDSYEQYF. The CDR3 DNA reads TGTGCCAGCAGCGTAGACAGGGATAGCTACGAGCAGTACTTC. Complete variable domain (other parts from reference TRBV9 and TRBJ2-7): DSGVTQTPKHLITATGQRVTLRCSPRSGDLSVYWYQQSLDQGLQFLIQYYNGEERAKGNILERFSAQQFPDLHSELNLSSLELGDSALYFCASSVDRDSYEQYFGPGTRLTVT.

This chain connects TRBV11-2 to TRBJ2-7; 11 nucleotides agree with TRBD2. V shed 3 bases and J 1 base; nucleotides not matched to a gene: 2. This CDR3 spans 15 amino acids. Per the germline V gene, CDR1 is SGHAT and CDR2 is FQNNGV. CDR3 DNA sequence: TGTGCCAGCAGCTTCACTAGCGGGAGATCCTACGAGCAGTACTTC. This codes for CASSFTSGRSYEQYF.